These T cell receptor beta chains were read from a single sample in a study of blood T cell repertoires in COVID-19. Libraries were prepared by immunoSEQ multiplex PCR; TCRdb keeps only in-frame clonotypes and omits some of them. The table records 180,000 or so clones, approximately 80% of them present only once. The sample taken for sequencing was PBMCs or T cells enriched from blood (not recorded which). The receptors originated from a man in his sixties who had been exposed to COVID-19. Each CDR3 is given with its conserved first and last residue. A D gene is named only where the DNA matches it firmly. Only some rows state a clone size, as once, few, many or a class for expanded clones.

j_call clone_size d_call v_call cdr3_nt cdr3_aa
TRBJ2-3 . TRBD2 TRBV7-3 TGTGCCAGCAGCTTAAGCGGGGGACTTTCCACAGATACGCAGTATTTT CASSLSGGLSTDTQYF
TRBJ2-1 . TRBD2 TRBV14 TGTGCCAGCAGCCGAGGGACTAGCGGGTACCAATTTATTTACAATGAGCAGTTCTTC CASSRGTSGYQFIYNEQFF
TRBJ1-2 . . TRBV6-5 TGTGCCAGCAGTTACTCGTTTCAGGGCCTCGATGGCTACACCTTC CASSYSFQGLDGYTF
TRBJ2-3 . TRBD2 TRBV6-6 TGTGCCAGCAGGGATAGCGGGAGAAAAGGAACAGATACGCAGTATTTT CASRDSGRKGTDTQYF
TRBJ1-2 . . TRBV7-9 TGTGCCAGCAGCTCAGACATAAGCTATGGCTACACCTTC CASSSDISYGYTF
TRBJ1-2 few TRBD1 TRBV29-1 TGCAGCGTTGAAGGAGGGGACAGGGGATTAGGTGGCTACACCTTC CSVEGGDRGLGGYTF
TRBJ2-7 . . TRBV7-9 TGTGCCAGCAGCCCCCGGGGGTCGTACCGGCCGGGGGAGCAGTACTTC CASSPRGSYRPGEQYF
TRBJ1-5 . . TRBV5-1 TGCGCCAGCAGCTTGGTAGGACATACGAGCAATCAGCCCCAGCATTTT CASSLVGHTSNQPQHF
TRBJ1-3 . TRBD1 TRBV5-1 TGCGCCAGCTCCCAGGGGGCGACAGGAAACACCATATATTTT CASSQGATGNTIYF
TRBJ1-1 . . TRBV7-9 TGTGCCAGCAGCTTAGCGGGGGGTGGTAATACTGAAGCTTTCTTT CASSLAGGGNTEAFF
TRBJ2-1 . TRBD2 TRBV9 TGTGCCAGCAGTAGCGGGAGGGCCGTATCCAATGAGCAGTTCTTC CASSSGRAVSNEQFF
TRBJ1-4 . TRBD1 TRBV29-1 TGCAGCGTTGGGGGACAGGGAATCGCGACTAATGAAAAACTGTTTTTT CSVGGQGIATNEKLFF
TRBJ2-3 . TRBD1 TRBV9 TGTGCCAGCAGCGTGGACGGGACAGGCACAGATACGCAGTATTTT CASSVDGTGTDTQYF
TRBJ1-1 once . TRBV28 TGTGCCAGCATCCTATATGGGACCCAGGGGCGGACTGAAGCTTTCTTT CASILYGTQGRTEAFF
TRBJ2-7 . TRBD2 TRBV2 TGTGCCAGCAGTGTCTCTAGCGGGAGGGGCTACGAGCAGTACTTC CASSVSSGRGYEQYF
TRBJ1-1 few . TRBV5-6 TGTGCCAGCAGCTTCGTAGACAGGACGAACACTGAAGCTTTCTTT CASSFVDRTNTEAFF
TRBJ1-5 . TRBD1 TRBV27 TGTGCCAGCAAATTCGAGGGGGCGGGTCAGCCCCAGCATTTT CASKFEGAGQPQHF
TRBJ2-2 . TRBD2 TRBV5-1 TGCGCCAGCAGCTTCCGGGACTACTCTTTGGGCGGGGAGCTGTTTTTT CASSFRDYSLGGELFF
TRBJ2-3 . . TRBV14 TGTGCCAGCAGCCACTGGCTAGACTCACCTAGCACAGATACGCAGTATTTT CASSHWLDSPSTDTQYF
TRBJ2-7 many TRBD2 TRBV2 TGTGCCAGCAGTGTGCAGGGAGGGGACTACGAGCAGTACTTC CASSVQGGDYEQYF
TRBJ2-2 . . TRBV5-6 TGTGCCAGCAGCTTGGTCCCGAGGATCACCGGGGAGCTGTTTTTT CASSLVPRITGELFF
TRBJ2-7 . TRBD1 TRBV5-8 TGTGCCAGCAGCCACTCCGGGACAGGGTTCTACGAGCAGTACTTC CASSHSGTGFYEQYF
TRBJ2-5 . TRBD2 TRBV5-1 TGCGCCAGCAGCTTAATCACTAGCGGAGGGGAGACCCAGTACTTC CASSLITSGGETQYF
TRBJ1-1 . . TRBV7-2 TGTGCCAGCAGCTTCGGCACTGAAGCTTTCTTT CASSFGTEAFF
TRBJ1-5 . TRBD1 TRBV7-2 TGTGCCAGCAGCTTCGGACAGGTTGGCTATCAGCCCCAGCATTTT CASSFGQVGYQPQHF
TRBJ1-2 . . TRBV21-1 TGTGCCAGCAGCAAAGGGCAGGGACTCTATGGCTACACCTTC CASSKGQGLYGYTF
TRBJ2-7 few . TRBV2 TGTGCCAGCAGGGGGGGGCGACCACTTGAGCAGTACTTC CASRGGRPLEQYF
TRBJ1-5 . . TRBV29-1 TGCAGCGTTGAGGGGGGGCGGAATCAGCCCCAGCATTTT CSVEGGRNQPQHF
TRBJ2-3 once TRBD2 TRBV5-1 TGCGCCAGCAGCTCAGATCCGGGACTAGCGACAGATACGCAGTATTTT CASSSDPGLATDTQYF
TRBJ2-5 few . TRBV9 TGTGCCAGCAGCGTAGCGGGCCAAGAGACCCAGTACTTC CASSVAGQETQYF
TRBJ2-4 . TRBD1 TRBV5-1 TGCGCCAGCAGCCCCCCGACAGGGGTAAACATTCAGTACTTC CASSPPTGVNIQYF
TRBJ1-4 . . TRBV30 TGTGCCTGGAGTGTACCGGCAGGGGCTGAAAAACTGTTTTTT CAWSVPAGAEKLFF
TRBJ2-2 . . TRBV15 TGTGCCACCAGCCGTAGCGGATTCACCGGGGAGCTGTTTTTT CATSRSGFTGELFF
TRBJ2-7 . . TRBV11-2 TGTGCCAGCAGCCCAACCGAAGCGGGTTCCTACGAGCAGTACTTC CASSPTEAGSYEQYF
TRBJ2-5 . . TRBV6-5 TGTGCCAGCAGCCTGGGACACATTAAGGGGACCCAGTACTTC CASSLGHIKGTQYF
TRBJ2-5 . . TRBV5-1 TGCGCCAGCAGCTTGGAAGTAGCTATTAAAGAGACCCAGTACTTC CASSLEVAIKETQYF
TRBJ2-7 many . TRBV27 TGTGCCAGCAGTTTATCCTTCGGAGGGGAGCAGTACTTC CASSLSFGGEQYF
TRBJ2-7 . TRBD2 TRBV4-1 TGCGCCAGCAGCCAAACTAGCGGGAGCTTGTACGAGCAGTACTTC CASSQTSGSLYEQYF
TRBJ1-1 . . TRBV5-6 TGTGCCAGCAGCTTGGGTGGGCCAAGAAACACTGAAGCTTTCTTT CASSLGGPRNTEAFF
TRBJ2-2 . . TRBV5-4 TGTGCCAGCGCCCTGGGGGCGGGCAACACCGGGGAGCTGTTTTTT CASALGAGNTGELFF
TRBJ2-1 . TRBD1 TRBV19 TGTGCCAGCACCAGTTTGGGACAGGGGGCGGGGGAGCAGTTCTTC CASTSLGQGAGEQFF